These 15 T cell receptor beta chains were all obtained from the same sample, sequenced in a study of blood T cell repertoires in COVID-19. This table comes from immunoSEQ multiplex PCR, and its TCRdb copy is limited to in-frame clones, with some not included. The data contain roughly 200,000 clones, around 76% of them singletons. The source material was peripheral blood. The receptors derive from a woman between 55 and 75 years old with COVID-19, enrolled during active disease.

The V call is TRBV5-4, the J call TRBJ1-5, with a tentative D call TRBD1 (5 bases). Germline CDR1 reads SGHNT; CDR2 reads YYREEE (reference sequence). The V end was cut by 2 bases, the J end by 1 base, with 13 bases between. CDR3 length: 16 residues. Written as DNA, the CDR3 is TGTGCCAGCAGCTTCCAGGGCCCTGGGAGCAATCAGCCCCAGCATTTT. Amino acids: CASSFQGPGSNQPQHF.

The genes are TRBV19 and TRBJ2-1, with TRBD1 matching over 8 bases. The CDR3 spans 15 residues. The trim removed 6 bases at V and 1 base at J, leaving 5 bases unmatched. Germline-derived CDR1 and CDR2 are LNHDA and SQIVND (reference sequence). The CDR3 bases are TGTGCCAGTAGGGAGACAGGGGTATCCTACAATGAGCAGTTCTTC. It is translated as CASRETGVSYNEQFF.

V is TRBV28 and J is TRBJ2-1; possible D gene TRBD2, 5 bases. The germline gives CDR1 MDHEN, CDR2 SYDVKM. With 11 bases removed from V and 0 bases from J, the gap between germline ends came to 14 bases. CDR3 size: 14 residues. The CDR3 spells CALGSAGSYNEQFF. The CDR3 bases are TGTGCCCTTGGTTCTGCGGGCTCCTACAATGAGCAGTTCTTC.

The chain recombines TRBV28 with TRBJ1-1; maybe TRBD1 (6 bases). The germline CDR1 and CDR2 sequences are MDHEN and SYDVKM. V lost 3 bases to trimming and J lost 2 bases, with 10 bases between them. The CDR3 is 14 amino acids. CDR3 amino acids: CASSFLRGNTEAFF. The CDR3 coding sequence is TGTGCCAGCAGTTTTCTCAGGGGAAACACTGAAGCTTTCTTT.

For the CDR3, the DNA is TGTGCCAGCAGTTTCCCCGGCGGGGAGCTGTTTTTT. It is translated as CASSFPGGELFF. This chain joins TRBV27 and TRBJ2-2, with D unclear. The CDR3 is 12 amino acids. Deletions cut 3 bases from V and 7 bases from J, with 6 bases between. Germline values: CDR1 MNHEY, CDR2 SMNVEV (reference sequence).

DNA for the CDR3: TGCAGCGTTAAAGGCGGGACAGGGGACCACGAGCAGTACTTC. This translates into CSVKGGTGDHEQYF. The gene calls are TRBV29-1 and TRBJ2-7; 10 bases are a match to TRBD1. The CDR3 is made up of 14 amino acids. Germline-derived CDR1 and CDR2 are SQVTM and ANQGSEA. After removal of 5 bases from V and 5 bases from J, the junction contained 9 bases not matched to a gene.

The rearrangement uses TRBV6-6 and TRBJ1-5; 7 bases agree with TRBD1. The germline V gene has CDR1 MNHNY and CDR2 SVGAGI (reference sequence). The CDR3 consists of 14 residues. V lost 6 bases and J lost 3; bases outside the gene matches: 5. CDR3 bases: TGTGCCAGCAGGACAGGGTCAGTCAATCAGCCCCAGCATTTT. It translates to CASRTGSVNQPQHF.

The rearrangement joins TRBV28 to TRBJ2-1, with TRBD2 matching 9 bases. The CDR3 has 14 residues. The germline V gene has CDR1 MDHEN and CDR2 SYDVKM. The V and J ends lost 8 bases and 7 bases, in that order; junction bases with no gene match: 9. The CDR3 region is CASSRAGGANEQFF. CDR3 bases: TGTGCCAGCTCCCGGGCGGGGGGGGCGAATGAGCAGTTCTTC. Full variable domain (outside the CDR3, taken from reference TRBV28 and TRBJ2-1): DVKVTQSSRYLVKRTGEKVFLECVQDMDHENMFWYRQDPGLGLRLIYFSYDVKMKEKGDIPEGYSVSREKKERFSLILESASTNQTSMYLCASSRAGGANEQFFGPGTRLTVL.

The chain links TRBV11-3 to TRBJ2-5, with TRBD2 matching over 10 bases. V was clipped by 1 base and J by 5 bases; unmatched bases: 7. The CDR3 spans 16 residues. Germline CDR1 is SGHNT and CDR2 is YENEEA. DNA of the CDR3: TGTGCCAGCAGCTTAGGAAGCGGGGGGGCTTATGAGACCCAGTACTTC. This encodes CASSLGSGGAYETQYF.

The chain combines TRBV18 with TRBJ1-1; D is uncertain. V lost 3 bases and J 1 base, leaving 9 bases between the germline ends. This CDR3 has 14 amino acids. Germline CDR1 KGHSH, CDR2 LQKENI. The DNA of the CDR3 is TGTGCCAGCTCACCGCGTCGAGGGAACACTGAAGCTTTCTTT. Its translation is CASSPRRGNTEAFF.

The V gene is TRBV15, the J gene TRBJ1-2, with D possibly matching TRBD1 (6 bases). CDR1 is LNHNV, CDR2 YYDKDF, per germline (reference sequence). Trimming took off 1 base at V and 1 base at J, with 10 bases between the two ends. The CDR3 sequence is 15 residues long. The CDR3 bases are TGTGCCACCAGCAGAGCAGGGGTGAATAACTATGGCTACACCTTC. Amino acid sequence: CATSRAGVNNYGYTF.

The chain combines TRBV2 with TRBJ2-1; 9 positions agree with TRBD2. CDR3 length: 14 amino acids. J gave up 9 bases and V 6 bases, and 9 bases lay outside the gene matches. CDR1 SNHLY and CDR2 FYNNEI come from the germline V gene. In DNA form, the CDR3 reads TGTGCCAGCAGCGGCGGGAGGGCCCTGACTGAGCAGTTCTTC. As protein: CASSGGRALTEQFF.

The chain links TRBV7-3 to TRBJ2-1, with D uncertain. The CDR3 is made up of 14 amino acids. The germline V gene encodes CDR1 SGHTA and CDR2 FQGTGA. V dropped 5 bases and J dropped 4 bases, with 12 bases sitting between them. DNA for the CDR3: TGTGCCAGCAGCCCCCATGGCTCTTACAATGAGCAGTTCTTC. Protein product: CASSPHGSYNEQFF.

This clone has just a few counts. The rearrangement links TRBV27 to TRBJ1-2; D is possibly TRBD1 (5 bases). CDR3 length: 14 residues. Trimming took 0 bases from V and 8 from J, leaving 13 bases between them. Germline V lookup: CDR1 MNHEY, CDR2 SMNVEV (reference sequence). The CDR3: CASSLSTRAEGYTF. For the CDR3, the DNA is TGTGCCAGCAGTTTATCGACCAGGGCGGAGGGCTACACCTTC.

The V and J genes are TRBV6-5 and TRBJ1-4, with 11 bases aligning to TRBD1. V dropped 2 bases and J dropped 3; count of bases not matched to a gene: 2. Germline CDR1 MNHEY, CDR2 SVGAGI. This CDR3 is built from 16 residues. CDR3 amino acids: CASSYRDRGANEKLFF. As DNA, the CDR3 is TGTGCCAGCAGTTACCGGGACAGGGGGGCTAATGAAAAACTGTTTTTT.